Listed below are T cell receptor beta chains from one sample, sequenced in a study of OX40 agonist ivuxolimab in advanced cancers. The data were produced by immunoSEQ multiplex PCR, yet TCRdb's version contains in-frame clones alone and is incomplete. The sample lists under 25,000 clones; around four fifths were seen once. Source: CD4+ or CD8+ T cells sorted from blood, taken in a trial of the OX40 agonist ivuxolimab. These receptor sequences come from an adult with an advanced solid tumor such as melanoma, head and neck, liver or kidney cancer. The CDR3 runs from the conserved cysteine through the conserved F or W. D genes are given only for firm matches. Some rows mark clone size as missing; the rest say once, few, many or name a class of expanded clone.

-,TRBJ1-1,TRBV5-5,-,CASSSRGTEAFF,TGTGCCAGCAGCTCAAGAGGGACTGAAGCTTTCTTT
-,TRBJ1-1,TRBV21-1,-,CASSKEGAGTGRNTEAFF,TGTGCCAGCAGCAAAGAAGGTGCCGGGACAGGGAGGAACACTGAAGCTTTCTTT
-,TRBJ1-1,TRBV29-1,-,CSVGQVRGTEAFF,TGCAGCGTTGGGCAGGTGAGGGGCACTGAAGCTTTCTTT
-,TRBJ2-1,TRBV15,-,CATSRDGASYNEQFF,TGTGCCACCAGCAGAGACGGGGCATCCTACAATGAGCAGTTCTTC
TRBD1,TRBJ1-2,TRBV28,-,CASSGQGADNYGYTF,TGTGCCAGCAGCGGGCAGGGGGCGGATAACTATGGCTACACCTTC
TRBD2,TRBJ2-1,TRBV14,-,CASSTRGGIYNEQFF,TGTGCCAGCAGCACCCGGGGGGGGATTTACAATGAGCAGTTCTTC
TRBD1,TRBJ2-5,TRBV11-2,-,CASSPGFTGGEKTQYF,TGTGCCAGCAGTCCGGGATTTACAGGGGGCGAGAAGACCCAGTACTTC
-,TRBJ1-1,TRBV28,-,CASSLLSGVNTEAFF,TGTGCCAGCAGTTTATTGTCAGGGGTGAACACTGAAGCTTTCTTT
-,TRBJ2-1,TRBV7-9,-,CASSSNTLYNEQFF,TGTGCCAGCAGCTCGAACACCCTATACAATGAGCAGTTCTTC
TRBD2,TRBJ2-7,TRBV28,-,CASSPTGTSSADEQYF,TGTGCCAGCAGCCCCACCGGGACTAGTAGTGCGGACGAGCAGTACTTC
TRBD2,TRBJ2-2,TRBV4-1,-,CASSQDRGGGAGANTGELFF,TGCGCCAGCAGCCAAGACCGAGGAGGCGGAGCGGGGGCAAACACCGGGGAGCTGTTTTTT
-,TRBJ2-3,TRBV4-1,-,CASSQGEGADTQYF,TGCGCCAGCAGCCAAGGCGAGGGGGCAGATACGCAGTATTTT
-,TRBJ1-5,TRBV11-2,-,CASSLVAGYNQPQHF,TGTGCCAGCAGCTTAGTTGCCGGGTACAATCAGCCCCAGCATTTT
TRBD1,TRBJ1-4,TRBV5-6,-,CASSTTGQGREKLFF,TGTGCCAGCAGCACAACGGGACAGGGTCGGGAAAAACTGTTTTTT
-,TRBJ2-1,TRBV7-2,-,CASSAGTANEQFF,TGTGCCAGCAGCGCGGGGACAGCCAATGAGCAGTTCTTC
-,TRBJ2-7,TRBV7-2,-,CASSLVSGALYEQYF,TGTGCCAGCAGCTTAGTGTCGGGGGCCCTCTACGAGCAGTACTTC
TRBD1,TRBJ1-6,TRBV6-1,once,CASSSRDRANSPLHF,TGTGCCAGCAGTTCCCGGGACAGGGCTAATTCACCCCTCCACTTT
-,TRBJ1-4,TRBV4-1,once,CASSQDGQREKLFF,TGCGCCAGCAGCCAAGATGGACAGAGAGAAAAACTGTTTTTT
-,TRBJ1-2,TRBV6-1,-,CASREEYRAYGYTF,TGTGCCAGCAGGGAAGAATACAGGGCCTATGGCTACACCTTC
TRBD2,TRBJ2-7,TRBV11-2,-,CASGLAAGESYEQYF,TGTGCCAGCGGCCTCGCAGCGGGGGAGTCCTACGAGCAGTACTTC
-,TRBJ1-5,TRBV7-2,-,CASSSRTGSNQPQHF,TGTGCCAGCAGCTCCCGCACAGGGAGCAATCAGCCCCAGCATTTT
TRBD2,TRBJ2-5,TRBV27,-,CASSSAGGLKTQYF,TGTGCCAGCAGTTCAGCGGGAGGGCTTAAGACCCAGTACTTC
-,TRBJ2-3,TRBV27,-,CASFRQGYTSTDTQYF,TGTGCCAGCTTCCGCCAAGGTTATACTAGCACAGATACGCAGTATTTT
-,TRBJ1-1,TRBV28,-,CASSLPMKADTEAFF,TGTGCCAGCAGTCTACCGATGAAGGCGGACACTGAAGCTTTCTTT
-,TRBJ1-2,TRBV28,-,CASSLGGANYGYTF,TGTGCCAGCAGTTTGGGGGGGGCTAACTATGGCTACACCTTC
-,TRBJ2-2,TRBV19,once,CASSIKRGWAGELFF,TGTGCCAGTAGTATAAAAAGGGGGTGGGCCGGGGAGCTGTTTTTT
-,TRBJ2-1,TRBV4-2,-,CASSQVGSGNEQFF,TGTGCCAGCAGCCAAGTCGGGAGTGGCAATGAGCAGTTCTTC
TRBD1,TRBJ2-3,TRBV12-5,few,CASGAPGGKSPLKGDTQYF,TGTGCTAGTGGTGCCCCAGGGGGAAAGTCTCCGCTCAAGGGAGATACGCAGTATTTT
-,TRBJ1-6,TRBV9,-,CASSAQTQKDSYNSPLHF,TGTGCCAGCAGCGCCCAAACCCAGAAAGACTCCTATAATTCACCCCTCCACTTT
TRBD1,TRBJ1-4,TRBV5-6,-,CASSSPDRGTEKLFF,TGTGCCAGCAGCTCTCCGGACAGGGGGACTGAAAAACTGTTTTTT
TRBD1,TRBJ1-1,TRBV6-5,once,CASSPLAGGTEAFF,TGTGCCAGCAGCCCATTGGCAGGGGGCACTGAAGCTTTCTTT
TRBD2,TRBJ2-1,TRBV27,-,CASSHGLASPYNEQFF,TGTGCCAGCAGTCACGGACTAGCGAGCCCCTACAATGAGCAGTTCTTC
-,TRBJ1-1,TRBV7-8,-,CASSLARALDTEAFF,TGTGCCAGCAGCTTAGCGAGGGCCTTGGACACTGAAGCTTTCTTT
-,TRBJ2-7,TRBV7-6,-,CASSSLRDFEQYF,TGTGCCAGCAGCTCACTTCGGGACTTCGAGCAGTACTTC
-,TRBJ1-1,TRBV18,once,CASSPGRGNTEAFF,TGTGCCAGCTCACCGGGCAGAGGAAACACTGAAGCTTTCTTT
-,TRBJ1-3,TRBV4-1,-,CASSQVTAIGNTIYF,TGCGCCAGCAGCCAAGTCACGGCTATCGGAAACACCATATATTTT
-,TRBJ2-7,TRBV27,-,CASGRRAASYEQYF,TGTGCCAGCGGTCGGCGGGCAGCTTCCTACGAGCAGTACTTC
TRBD1,TRBJ2-3,TRBV7-3,-,CASSLARGPGTTDTQYF,TGTGCCAGCAGCTTAGCCAGGGGGCCTGGGACCACAGATACGCAGTATTTT
-,TRBJ2-4,TRBV7-2,-,CASSLEPGKNIQYF,TGTGCCAGCAGCTTAGAGCCGGGCAAAAACATTCAGTACTTC
TRBD1,TRBJ1-2,TRBV19,-,CASSQKTGGGYTF,TGTGCCAGTAGTCAAAAGACAGGGGGCGGCTACACCTTC
-,TRBJ1-2,TRBV4-1,-,CASSQTGTAEDYGYTF,TGCGCCAGCAGCCAAACAGGTACGGCGGAAGACTATGGCTACACCTTC
-,TRBJ1-3,TRBV4-1,once,CASSQDPARARGENTIYF,TGCGCCAGCAGCCAAGATCCGGCAAGAGCCAGGGGAGAAAACACCATATATTTT
-,TRBJ1-1,TRBV6-5,-,CASSYRQGEAFF,TGTGCCAGCAGTTACCGTCAGGGCGAAGCTTTCTTT
-,TRBJ1-2,TRBV18,-,CASSPRGTSGYTF,TGTGCCAGCTCACCGCGGGGAACGAGTGGCTACACCTTC
-,TRBJ1-4,TRBV19,-,CASSPHKLTNEKLFF,TGTGCCAGTAGTCCACACAAACTAACTAATGAAAAACTGTTTTTT
TRBD2,TRBJ2-5,TRBV18,-,CASTGGLAKETQYF,TGTGCCAGCACGGGAGGACTAGCGAAAGAGACCCAGTACTTC
TRBD1,TRBJ1-2,TRBV28,-,CASSLPGGGYGYTF,TGTGCCAGCAGTTTACCAGGGGGCGGCTATGGCTACACCTTC
TRBD1,TRBJ1-2,TRBV5-1,few,CASSSFVTGQGSYGYTF,TGCGCCAGCAGCTCTTTCGTTACGGGACAGGGGTCCTATGGCTACACCTTC
TRBD1,TRBJ1-1,TRBV12-5,-,CASGTGGLNTEAFF,TGTGCTAGTGGTACAGGGGGCCTGAACACTGAAGCTTTCTTT
-,TRBJ1-3,TRBV18,-,CASSPSGDRTGNTIYF,TGTGCCAGCTCACCATCAGGGGACCGGACTGGAAACACCATATATTTT
TRBD2,TRBJ2-5,TRBV5-1,-,CASSLGLAGGAKTQYF,TGCGCCAGCAGCTTGGGACTAGCGGGGGGTGCAAAGACCCAGTACTTC
TRBD1,TRBJ2-7,TRBV6-5,once,CASRRFDRDYEQYF,TGTGCCAGCAGACGGTTCGACAGGGATTACGAGCAGTACTTC